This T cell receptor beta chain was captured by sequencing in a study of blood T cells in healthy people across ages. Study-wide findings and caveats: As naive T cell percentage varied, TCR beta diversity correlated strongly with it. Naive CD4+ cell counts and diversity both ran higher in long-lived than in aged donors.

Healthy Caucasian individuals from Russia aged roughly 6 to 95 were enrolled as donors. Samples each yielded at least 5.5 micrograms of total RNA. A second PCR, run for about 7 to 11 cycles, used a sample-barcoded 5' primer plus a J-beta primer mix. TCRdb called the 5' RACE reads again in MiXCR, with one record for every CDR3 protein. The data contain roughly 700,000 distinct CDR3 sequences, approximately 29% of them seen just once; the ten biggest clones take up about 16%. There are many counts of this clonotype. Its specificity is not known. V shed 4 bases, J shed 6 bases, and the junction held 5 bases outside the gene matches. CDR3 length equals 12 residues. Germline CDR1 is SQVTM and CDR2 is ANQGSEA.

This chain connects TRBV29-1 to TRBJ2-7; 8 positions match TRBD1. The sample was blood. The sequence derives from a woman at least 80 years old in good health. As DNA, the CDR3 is TGCAGCGTTGGACAGGGGAGCCGCGAGCAGTACTTC. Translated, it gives CSVGQGSREQYF.